This T cell receptor beta chain originates from a study of T-cell memory formation after mild COVID-19. From germline, CDR1 is SEHNR and CDR2 FQNEAQ (reference sequence). V was cut by 2 bases and J by 2 bases, with 10 bases left in between. The CDR3 contains 15 residues. TCRdb used MiXCR to reprocess the 5' RACE reads, holding one entry per CDR3 protein. The profile shows some 330,000 distinct CDR3 sequences, 20% to 25% of them singletons. The receptor comes from an adult woman who had mild COVID-19 (a few samples of this study predate the infection). Cell type and time point are not known. The specimen sequenced was PBMCs or a T cell subset sorted from them (not recorded which). This chain connects TRBV7-9 to TRBJ1-5; D remains ambiguous. CDR3 sequence (DNA): TGTGCCAGCAGCTTAAGTCGCGGCGGCAATCAGCCCCAGCATTTT. Translation gives CASSLSRGGNQPQHF.